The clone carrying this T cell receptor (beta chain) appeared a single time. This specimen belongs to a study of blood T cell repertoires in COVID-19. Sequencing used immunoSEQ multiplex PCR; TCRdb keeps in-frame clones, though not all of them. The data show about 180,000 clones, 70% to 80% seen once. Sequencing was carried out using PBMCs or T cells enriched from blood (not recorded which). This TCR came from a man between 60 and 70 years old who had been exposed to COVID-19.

The DNA of the CDR3 is TGTGCCACCAGCTCCATAACTTCGGGGGTAGCGGCCGGGGAGCTGTTTTTT. Translation: CATSSITSGVAAGELFF. The V gene is TRBV15, the J gene TRBJ2-2; D may be TRBD2 (6 bases). The CDR3 has 17 residues. Germline V gene data show CDR1 as LNHNV and CDR2 as YYDKDF (reference sequence). V lost 5 bases to trimming and J lost 6 bases, with 22 bases between them.